A single sample is the source of the 14 T cell receptor beta chains below, sequenced in a study of T cell repertoires in cytomegalovirus infection. Via MiXCR, TCRdb re-called the reads, giving one row per CDR3 protein. The sample contains more than 400,000 distinct CDR3 sequences, around 27% of which appear only once. Sequencing was carried out using PBMCs. These receptors all stem from a human donor in good health (CMV status not recorded). Some clones in this sample may be carry-over from other donors' samples.

J is TRBJ2-1 and V is TRBV30; 8 bases are a match to TRBD2. This CDR3 spans 16 amino acids. The V gene's germline CDR1 is GTSNPN and CDR2 SVGIG (reference sequence). V shed 2 bases, J shed 5 bases, and the junction held 11 bases outside the gene matches. Written as DNA, the CDR3 is TGTGCCTGGAGTATACCCCGGGGGGGCGGTCACAATGAGCAGTTCTTC. This encodes CAWSIPRGGGHNEQFF. Variable domain in full (rest from reference TRBV30 and TRBJ2-1): SQTIHQWPATLVQPVGSPLSLECTVEGTSNPNLYWYRQAAGRGLQLLFYSVGIGQISSEVPQNLSASRPQDRQFILSSKKLLLSDSGFYLCAWSIPRGGGHNEQFFGPGTRLTVL.

In its sample, this clonotype was seen a few times. This rearrangement joins TRBV11-2 to TRBJ2-1, with 13 positions matching TRBD2. CDR1 and CDR2 from the germline V gene are SGHAT and FQNNGV. The CDR3 has 19 amino acids. V gave up 6 bases and J gave up 4 bases; unmatched junction bases: 15. The CDR3: CASSRSGTSGNKGYNEQFF. The CDR3 DNA sequence: TGTGCCAGCAGTCGATCCGGGACTAGCGGGAATAAGGGATACAATGAGCAGTTCTTC. The entire variable domain, with the rest obtained from reference TRBV11-2 and TRBJ2-1, is as follows: EAGVAQSPRYKIIEKRQSVAFWCNPISGHATLYWYQQILGQGPKLLIQFQNNGVVDDSQLPKDRFSAERLKGVDSTLKIQPAKLEDSAVYLCASSRSGTSGNKGYNEQFFGPGTRLTVL.

This clonotype has only a few counts. The V and J genes are TRBV28 and TRBJ2-7; 12 bases match TRBD2. Germline V gene data show CDR1 as MDHEN and CDR2 as SYDVKM. J gave up 5 bases and V 6 bases, and 8 bases lay outside the gene matches. This CDR3 is 15 amino acids long. The CDR3 sequence is CASSPRLAGAHEQYF. The CDR3, as DNA: TGTGCCAGCAGCCCAAGACTAGCGGGAGCCCACGAGCAGTACTTC.

There are a few counts of this clonotype. The rearrangement uses TRBV2 and TRBJ1-6; the D is unclear. Trimming pared 8 bases from V and 10 bases from J, leaving 15 bases between. CDR3 length: 13 amino acids. Per germline, CDR1 SNHLY and CDR2 FYNNEI. Here the CDR3 reads CASGPPARSPLHF. The DNA for the CDR3 is TGTGCCAGCGGTCCCCCAGCCCGGTCACCCCTCCACTTT. The full variable domain, rest sourced from reference TRBV2 and TRBJ1-6, is EPEVTQTPSHQVTQMGQEVILRCVPISNHLYFYWYRQILGQKVEFLVSFYNNEISEKSEIFDDQFSVERPDGSNFTLKIRSTKLEDSAMYFCASGPPARSPLHFGNGTRLTVT.

This clonotype was detected a few times. This CDR3 reads CASSLESSGTGELFF. The CDR3 coding sequence is TGTGCCAGCAGCTTAGAGTCCAGCGGCACCGGGGAGCTGTTTTTT. V usage is TRBV7-2 and J usage is TRBJ2-2, with TRBD2 as a possible D gene (5 bases). The CDR3 is 15 amino acids. Between the trimmed V and J ends, which lost 1 base and 4 bases, there was a span of 10 bases. Germline assignment: CDR1 SGHTA and CDR2 FQGNSA.

This clonotype was observed at least ten times. The chain links TRBV7-2 to TRBJ1-1, with 7 bases lining up with TRBD1. The germline gives CDR1 SGHTA, CDR2 FQGNSA. The CDR3 is 13 amino acids. With V trimmed by 6 bases and J by 1 base, 2 bases remained unmatched. Written as DNA, the CDR3 is TGTGCCAGCAGGCGGGACAGGAACACTGAAGCTTTCTTT. Protein product: CASRRDRNTEAFF.

The chain carries TRBV10-3 and TRBJ2-1, with D possibly being TRBD2 (6 bases). The length of the CDR3 is 14 residues. V gave up 4 bases and J gave up 6 bases, with 13 bases separating them. Looked up from germline, CDR1 is ENHRY and CDR2 is SYGVKD. The CDR3 nucleotides are TGTGCCATCAGTGCTCCGGGGGAGAGCAATGAGCAGTTCTTC. This translates into CAISAPGESNEQFF.

V usage is TRBV7-3 and J usage is TRBJ2-5, with 16 nucleotides matching TRBD2. Trimming took 6 bases from V and 7 from J; bases not matched to a gene: 5. Germline loops: CDR1 SGHTA, CDR2 FQGTGA. This CDR3 is built from 15 residues. The CDR3: CASRMGLAGGGTQYF. CDR3 nucleotide sequence: TGTGCCAGCAGAATGGGACTAGCGGGAGGGGGGACCCAGTACTTC.

The sample holds many counts of this clonotype. The chain links TRBV7-2 to TRBJ2-6, with D unresolved. Trimming took off 3 bases at V and 0 bases at J, with 6 bases between the two ends. CDR3 length equals 15 residues. The V gene's germline CDR1 is SGHTA and CDR2 FQGNSA. The CDR3 region is CASSLVFSGANVLTF. For the CDR3, the DNA is TGTGCCAGCAGCTTGGTCTTCTCTGGGGCCAACGTCCTGACTTTC.

The chain has TRBV10-3 and TRBJ2-7; TRBD1 matches 7 bases. Germline V lookup: CDR1 ENHRY, CDR2 SYGVKD. The CDR3 is 16 amino acids. V trimming: 5 bases; J trimming: 2 bases; junction bases outside the gene matches: 12. The CDR3 here is CAISPTIQGSAYEQYF. CDR3 DNA sequence: TGTGCCATCAGTCCAACCATACAGGGGTCGGCCTACGAGCAGTACTTC.

This clonotype was recorded a few times. The chain employs TRBV14 and TRBJ2-3; 8 bases agree with TRBD1. From germline, CDR1 is SGHDN and CDR2 FVKESK. The CDR3 has 17 amino acids. With V trimmed by 4 bases and J by 7 bases, 16 bases remained unmatched. CDR3: CASSPGDRQSWKNTQYF. The CDR3 nucleotides read TGTGCCAGCAGCCCTGGGGACAGGCAGTCCTGGAAAAATACGCAGTATTTT.

The J gene is TRBJ2-1, the V gene TRBV30; D possibly matches TRBD1 or TRBD2 (5 bases each). The germline CDR1 and CDR2 sequences are GTSNPN and SVGIG (reference sequence). V lost 3 bases, J lost 3 bases, and 12 bases lay in between. The CDR3 has 14 amino acids. CDR3 sequence reads: CAWSPWGNYNEQFF. In nucleotides, the CDR3 is TGTGCCTGGAGCCCTTGGGGGAACTACAATGAGCAGTTCTTC.

The V and J genes are TRBV6-1 and TRBJ1-4; no clear D gene. The CDR3 has 15 residues. The germline CDR1 and CDR2 sequences are MNHNS and SASEGT. V was trimmed by 5 bases and J by 0 bases, leaving 10 bases between them. CDR3 coding DNA: TGTGCCAGCAGTTACAGCCCTTCAACTAATGAAAAACTGTTTTTT. Amino acid sequence: CASSYSPSTNEKLFF.

The chain uses TRBV5-6 and TRBJ2-6; 7 bases are shared with TRBD1. Per the germline V gene, CDR1 is SGHDT and CDR2 is YYEEEE. With V trimmed by 3 bases and J by 0 bases, 6 bases remained unmatched. The CDR3 loop spans 17 amino acids. The CDR3 DNA reads TGTGCCAGCAGCTGGACAGGATTAAGCTCTGGGGCCAACGTCCTGACTTTC. Amino acids: CASSWTGLSSGANVLTF.